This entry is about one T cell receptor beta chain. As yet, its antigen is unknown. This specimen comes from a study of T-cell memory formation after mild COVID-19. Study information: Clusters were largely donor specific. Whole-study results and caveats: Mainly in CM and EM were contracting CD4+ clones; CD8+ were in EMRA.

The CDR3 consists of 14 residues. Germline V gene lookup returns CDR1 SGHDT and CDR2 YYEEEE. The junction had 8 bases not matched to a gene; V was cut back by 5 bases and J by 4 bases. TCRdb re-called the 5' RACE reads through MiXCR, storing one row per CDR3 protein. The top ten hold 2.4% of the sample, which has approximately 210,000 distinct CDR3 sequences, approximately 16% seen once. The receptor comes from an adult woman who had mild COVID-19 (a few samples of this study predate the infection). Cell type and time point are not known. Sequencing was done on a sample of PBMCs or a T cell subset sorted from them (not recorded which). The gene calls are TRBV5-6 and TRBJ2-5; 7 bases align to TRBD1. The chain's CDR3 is CASRPIDRAETQYF. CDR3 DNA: TGTGCCAGCAGACCTATCGACAGGGCAGAGACCCAGTACTTC.